Here is one T cell receptor beta chain with its context. Repertoires were generated with immunoSEQ multiplex PCR, while TCRdb's copy carries only in-frame clones and drops some. The sample gives about 150,000 clones, 81% of which show up once; roughly 8% is in the top ten. The sample comes from a study of blood T cell repertoires in COVID-19. About the research overall: Sites in the United States, Italy and Spain provided acute and convalescent COVID-19 samples. Nucleic acid was either cDNA or gDNA, and it came from T cells, B-cell-depleted T cells, or PBMCs.

V was trimmed by 3 bases and J by 1 base, leaving 6 bases between them. The CDR3 totals 12 residues. Germline V gene lookup returns CDR1 SQVTM and CDR2 ANQGSEA. This chain links TRBV29-1 with TRBJ2-5; D unresolved. Material: peripheral blood. The clonotype was recovered from a human donor with acute or convalescent COVID-19. The donor label of this sample is uncertain. CDR3 sequence (DNA): TGCAGCGTTGAGCTAGTCCAAGAGACCCAGTACTTC. Translation gives CSVELVQETQYF. The whole variable domain, filled in from reference TRBV29-1 and TRBJ2-5, reads SAVISQKPSRDICQRGTSLTIQCQVDSQVTMMFWYRQQPGQSLTLIATANQGSEATYESGFVIDKFPISRPNLTFSTLTVSNMSPEDSSIYLCSVELVQETQYFGPGTRLLVL.